These T cell receptor beta chains were read from a single sample in a study of shared clonotypes between healthy human individuals. Only in-frame clones appear in the TCRdb table, and some are missing; sequencing was by immunoSEQ multiplex PCR. The sample contains 2 million to 2.5 million clones, approximately 93% of which appear only once. Sequencing was carried out using naive CD4+ T cells from PBMCs. These receptors all come from a man younger than 35 in good health. Some clones in this sample may be carry-over from other donors' samples. CDR3s include the opening cysteine and the closing phenylalanine or tryptophan. D genes are given only for firm matches. Not all rows give a size; the values are once, few, many and, for expanded clones, a class.

v_call	j_call	clone_size	d_call	cdr3_nt	cdr3_aa
TRBV28	TRBJ1-2	NA	NA	TGTGCCAGCACCCCGGCGGCGGTGTTTGGCTACACCTTC	CASTPAAVFGYTF
TRBV19	TRBJ1-5	NA	TRBD1	TGTGCCAGTAGGCCCGGGACAGGGTCGGATCAGCCCCAGCATTTT	CASRPGTGSDQPQHF
TRBV5-1	TRBJ2-5	NA	TRBD2	TGCGCCAGCAGCGCGGGGGTAGCGGGATTAGGAGAGACCCAGTACTTC	CASSAGVAGLGETQYF
TRBV5-1	TRBJ2-1	NA	TRBD2	TGCGCCAGCAGCTTGGGGACTAGCGGGAGGTCCCTCAGCTCCTACAATGAGCAGTTCTTC	CASSLGTSGRSLSSYNEQFF
TRBV6-5	TRBJ2-1	NA	NA	TGTGCCAGCAGCAAGGACGTCCCCCCCTACAATGAGCAGTTCTTC	CASSKDVPPYNEQFF
TRBV15	TRBJ1-2	once	NA	TGTGCCACCAGCAGAGATCGAAGTGGCAGGGAGGGTGGCTACACCTTC	CATSRDRSGREGGYTF
TRBV6-1	TRBJ1-4	NA	NA	TGTGCCAGCGTGAGGCAGGGCCCTAATGAAAAACTGTTTTTT	CASVRQGPNEKLFF
TRBV18	TRBJ2-7	once	NA	TGTGCCAGCTCACCGGGACTTACCTCCTACGAGCAGTACTTC	CASSPGLTSYEQYF
TRBV5-5	TRBJ1-2	NA	TRBD1	TGTGCCAGCAGCTTGGCCCCGGTGGCAGGGGGTGGCTACACCTTC	CASSLAPVAGGGYTF
TRBV5-6	TRBJ2-1	once	NA	TGTGCCAGCAGCTTGGGGCAGGTGGGTGTTGAGCAGTTCTTC	CASSLGQVGVEQFF
TRBV13	TRBJ2-3	NA	TRBD1	TGTGCCAGCAGCTTCTACCCGGACAGGGGGGCAGATACGCAGTATTTT	CASSFYPDRGADTQYF
TRBV20-1	TRBJ1-2	NA	NA	TGCAGTGCTAGTCAGGGGCGCGGCTACACCTTC	CSASQGRGYTF
TRBV7-3	TRBJ2-6	NA	NA	TGTGCCAGCAGCTTAGAATTGCGGGTTACTGGGGCCAACGTCCTGACTTTC	CASSLELRVTGANVLTF
TRBV6-1	TRBJ2-1	NA	TRBD1	TGTGCCAGCAGTGCAGGACAGGGAAAGTTCTTC	CASSAGQGKFF
TRBV9	TRBJ2-2	NA	NA	TGTGCCAGCAGCCCAACTAGTACCGGGGAGCTGTTTTTT	CASSPTSTGELFF
TRBV29-1	TRBJ1-2	NA	TRBD1	TGCAGCGTTGAACCCGGACAGGGGTATGGCTACACCTTC	CSVEPGQGYGYTF
TRBV14	TRBJ1-2	few	TRBD1	TGTGCCAGCAGCCCGGGACAGAACTATGGCTACACCTTC	CASSPGQNYGYTF
TRBV5-1	TRBJ2-7	NA	TRBD2	TGCGCCAGCAGCTTGGGCGGGAGTGGCCCCTACGAGCAGTACTTC	CASSLGGSGPYEQYF
TRBV11-3	TRBJ1-2	NA	TRBD1	TGTGCCAGTAAACCTTTCGACAGGGGCTATGGCTACACCTTC	CASKPFDRGYGYTF
TRBV9	TRBJ2-1	few	TRBD2	TGTGCCAGCAGCGTAGGGGGCGGGAGCTCCTACAATGAGCAGTTCTTC	CASSVGGGSSYNEQFF
TRBV7-3	TRBJ2-2	once	TRBD2	TGTGCCAGCAGCCCCGGGACTAGCGGGAGTTTCGGGAACACCGGGGAGCTGTTTTTT	CASSPGTSGSFGNTGELFF
TRBV28	TRBJ1-5	NA	NA	TGTGCCAGCAGTTCGACGTCAAGGGTCAATCAGCCCCAGCATTTT	CASSSTSRVNQPQHF
TRBV15	TRBJ2-7	NA	NA	TGTGCCACCAGCAGAGTATCGGGGATCGAGCAGTACTTC	CATSRVSGIEQYF
TRBV9	TRBJ1-2	NA	NA	TGTGCCAGCGGTCGTGGGAACTATGGCTACACCTTC	CASGRGNYGYTF
TRBV20-1	TRBJ2-1	NA	NA	TGCAGTGCTAGCGGGAACAATGAGCAGTTCTTC	CSASGNNEQFF
TRBV6-5	TRBJ2-1	NA	TRBD1	TGTGCCAGCAGAACGACAGGGGCCGGGGGGCAGTTCTTC	CASRTTGAGGQFF